This TCR beta chain came from a study of T cells expressing NK-cell markers. Study information: From sorted CD3+CD56+NKG2C+, CD3+CD56+NKG2C- and CD3+CD56-NKG2C+ T cells came the TCR beta repertoires. One of eight sequenced donors was HCMV-seronegative; the other seven were seropositive. Study-level points and caveats: NKG2C+ dominant clonotypes from a handful of donors made up about 1.0-8% of CD8+ T cells.

The CDR3 runs 16 residues. Germline V gives CDR1 SGHNT, CDR2 YENEEA. TCRdb re-called the 5' RACE reads and catalogs CDR3 proteins one per entry, DNA excluded. This sample lists some 500,000 distinct CDR3 sequences; its ten largest clones have over 1.3%. Remarks on this clonotype: Its antigen is still unknown.

Sequenced input: blood T cells: a sorted CD56 or NKG2C T cell subset, CD4+ or CD8+ T cells, or bulk PBMC T cells (not recorded which). The chain employs TRBV11-3 and TRBJ2-1; without DNA, the TCRdb call of TRBD1 cannot be checked. This receptor was identified in a woman in her 50s in good health. The CDR3: CASSLVGQVAHNEQFF.